The 21 T cell receptor beta chains below come from one sample, sequenced in a study of blood T cell repertoires in COVID-19. This table comes from immunoSEQ multiplex PCR, and its TCRdb copy is limited to in-frame clones, with some not included. The repertoire holds 180,000 or so clones, with about four fifths as singletons. The sample was peripheral blood. The receptors shown here come from a middle-aged woman with COVID-19, enrolled during active disease.

The CDR3 nucleotides read TGTGCCAGCTCACCGACGGGGAACACCGGGGAGCTGTTTTTT. It translates to CASSPTGNTGELFF. The chain uses TRBV18 and TRBJ2-2; unclear D gene. The CDR3 totals 14 residues. In germline, CDR1 is KGHSH, CDR2 LQKENI. The ends were cut back, 3 bases at V and 1 base at J, with 6 bases in the middle.

V gene TRBV28 combines with J gene TRBJ1-2, with D possibly TRBD1 on 5 matching bases. V was trimmed by 9 bases and J by 0 bases, leaving 17 bases between them. The V gene's germline CDR1 is MDHEN and CDR2 SYDVKM. The CDR3 sequence is 15 residues long. The CDR3 DNA sequence: TGTGCCAGTCTCCTCAGGGCCCCTTCTAACTATGGCTACACCTTC. Translation gives CASLLRAPSNYGYTF.

In DNA form, the CDR3 reads TGTGCCAGCAGCCCGGGACAAGCCTACGAGCAGTACGTC. Translated: CASSPGQAYEQYV. This chain connects TRBV11-2 to TRBJ2-7, with a possible D match to TRBD1 (6 bases). The germline V gene has CDR1 SGHAT and CDR2 FQNNGV. V was pared by 5 bases and J by 2 bases, with 10 bases between. The CDR3 extends over 13 amino acids.

J is TRBJ1-2 and V is TRBV11-2; TRBD1 is a possible D gene (6 bases). V was cut by 3 bases and J by 4 bases, with 15 bases left in between. The length of the CDR3 is 15 residues. Looked up from germline, CDR1 is SGHAT and CDR2 is FQNNGV. The CDR3 nucleotides are TGTGCCAGCAGCTTGAACAGGGCTTCATTCTATGGCTACACCTTC. Amino acid sequence: CASSLNRASFYGYTF.

This clone was seen more than once but under ten times. V is TRBV10-2 and J is TRBJ2-7, with 11 bases fitting TRBD2. Germline CDR1 and CDR2: WSHSY and SAAADI. CDR3 size: 14 residues. V was clipped by 4 bases and J by 4 bases; unmatched bases: 3. The CDR3 DNA reads as TGCGCCAGCAGTGGAAGGACTAGCGGGTACGAGCAGTACTTC. Translating gives CASSGRTSGYEQYF.

The rearrangement links TRBV19 to TRBJ2-1, with D possibly matching TRBD1 (6 bases). The germline V gene has CDR1 LNHDA and CDR2 SQIVND (reference sequence). Trimming left V 7 bases short and J 4 bases short, with 20 bases between. CDR3 length: 16 amino acids. DNA of the CDR3: TGTGCCAGTACCCCCCTCGGGACACTGAGTTACAATGAGCAGTTCTTC. Its protein product is CASTPLGTLSYNEQFF.

In this sample, this clone turned up once. One junction end does not reproduce the germline sequence, and a read error may be involved. This rearrangement joins TRBV5-4 to TRBJ2-6, with 8 bases lining up with TRBD1. The CDR3 covers 18 residues. Germline CDR1 SGHNT, CDR2 YYREEE (reference sequence). The CDR3 loop is CASILLGQGESGANVLTF. CDR3 coding DNA: TGTGCCAGCATCTTGCTCGGACAGGGTGAGTCTGGGGCCAACGTCCTGACTTTC.

The chain links TRBV7-8 to TRBJ1-2; D might be TRBD1 (6 bases). Looked up from germline, CDR1 is SGHVS and CDR2 is FQNEAQ. The CDR3 extends over 13 amino acids. V lost 8 bases and J lost 2, with 12 bases in between. This CDR3 reads CASRSGQNYGYTF. CDR3 nucleotide sequence: TGTGCCAGCCGGTCGGGACAAAACTATGGCTACACCTTC.

The V gene is TRBV2, the J gene TRBJ1-4; 7 nucleotides line up with TRBD1. Germline lookup yields CDR1 SNHLY and CDR2 FYNNEI. V was clipped by 8 bases and J by 0 bases; unmatched bases: 15. The CDR3 is made up of 18 amino acids. This CDR3 is CASVLTGTVVATNEKLFF. The CDR3 region has the DNA TGTGCCAGCGTCCTAACCGGGACAGTAGTTGCAACTAATGAAAAACTGTTTTTT.

This sequence joins TRBV3-1 (or the pseudogene TRBV3-2) and TRBJ2-1; the D is unclear. CDR1 and CDR2 (germline): LGHDT, YNNKEL (reference sequence). This CDR3 is 15 amino acids long. V lost 5 bases and J lost 7, with 18 bases in between. The DNA of the CDR3 is TGTGCCAGCAGCAGCTCACCCCTTCCAATGAATGAGCAGTTCTTC. This gives the protein CASSSSPLPMNEQFF.

The chain links TRBV7-8 to TRBJ2-3; 10 bases are a match to TRBD2. With V trimmed by 0 bases and J by 3 bases, 15 bases remained unmatched. Germline V gene sequence: CDR1 SGHVS, CDR2 FQNEAQ. This CDR3 is 20 amino acids long. In DNA, the CDR3 is TGTGCCAGCAGCTTAGCGCCATCCCCTGGAGCGGGAGGGTATACAGATACGCAGTATTTT. This translates into CASSLAPSPGAGGYTDTQYF.

This clone was seen once. This chain joins TRBV20-1 and TRBJ1-4; D uncertain. The V gene lost 3 bases and the J gene lost 5 bases, with 13 bases spanning the gap. Germline CDR1 and CDR2: DFQATT and SNEGSKA (reference sequence). This CDR3 is 14 amino acids long. In nucleotides, the CDR3 is TGCAGTGCTAGTTTTGAGGGTCAGAATGAAAAACTGTTTTTT. The encoded protein is CSASFEGQNEKLFF.

The chain combines TRBV5-1 with TRBJ2-5; D may be TRBD1 (6 bases). Germline V lookup: CDR1 SGHRS, CDR2 YFSETQ. Trimming stripped 7 bases from V and 5 bases from J, with 15 bases between. The CDR3 consists of 13 residues. The CDR3: CASARGSAETQYF. The CDR3 bases are TGCGCCAGCGCCAGGGGCTCTGCGGAGACCCAGTACTTC.

V gene TRBV19 combines with J gene TRBJ1-6; D ambiguous. Germline V lookup: CDR1 LNHDA, CDR2 SQIVND (reference sequence). This CDR3 is built from 16 residues. Between the trimmed V and J ends, which lost 5 bases and 0 bases, there was a span of 11 bases. CDR3 sequence reads: CASSDSGSSYNSPLHF. The CDR3 nucleotides read TGTGCCAGTAGTGATTCGGGTAGCTCCTATAATTCACCCCTCCACTTT.

This chain connects TRBV11-2 to TRBJ2-5; TRBD2 aligns across 12 bases. CDR1 SGHAT and CDR2 FQNNGV come from the germline V gene. This CDR3 has 15 residues. V lost 4 bases and J lost 5; bases outside the gene matches: 5. The CDR3 bases are TGTGCCAGCAGCTCGACTAGCGGGGGAGCGGAGACCCAGTACTTC. This encodes CASSSTSGGAETQYF.

The V call is TRBV27, the J call TRBJ1-4; 12 bases are shared with TRBD1. Germline CDR1 is MNHEY and CDR2 is SMNVEV (reference sequence). The CDR3 extends over 15 amino acids. V shed 6 bases and J 4 bases; nucleotides not matched to a gene: 3. The CDR3, as DNA: TGTGCCAGCAGGGGGGACAGGGGGCTTAATGAAAAACTGTTTTTT. It translates to CASRGDRGLNEKLFF.

This clone was found a few times. The chain joins TRBV27 to TRBJ2-7; 7 positions match TRBD2. J gave up 2 bases and V 7 bases, and 5 bases lay outside the gene matches. The CDR3 sequence is 13 residues long. CDR1 is MNHEY and CDR2 is SMNVEV in the germline V gene (reference sequence). This CDR3 is CASIGRETYEQYF. Written as DNA, the CDR3 is TGTGCCAGCATTGGGCGGGAGACCTACGAGCAGTACTTC.

This chain links TRBV4-1 with TRBJ2-3, with no clear D. The germline gives CDR1 MGHRA, CDR2 YSYEKL. This CDR3 contains 14 residues. Trimming left V 4 bases short and J 2 bases short, with 10 bases between. The CDR3: CASSPGPDTDTQYF. The DNA of the CDR3 is TGCGCCAGCAGCCCAGGCCCGGACACAGATACGCAGTATTTT.

The genes are TRBV12-5 and TRBJ1-2; 7 nucleotides align to TRBD1. V was clipped by 0 bases and J by 1 base; unmatched bases: 8. The CDR3 spans 17 residues. CDR1 is LGHNT, CDR2 FRNRAP, per germline. The DNA for the CDR3 is TGTGCTAGTGGTTTGGTCCCCGACAGGGAAGGTAACTATGGCTACACCTTC. Residues: CASGLVPDREGNYGYTF.

The V and J genes are TRBV20-1 and TRBJ1-1; D remains ambiguous. The germline CDR1 and CDR2 sequences are DFQATT and SNEGSKA (reference sequence). The length of the CDR3 is 11 residues. In DNA form, the CDR3 reads TGCAACGTCCCCAGGTCCACTGAAGCTTTCTTT. Its protein is CNVPRSTEAFF.

This clone appeared many times. J is TRBJ1-6 and V is TRBV4-1; a weak D match, TRBD1 (6 bases). CDR3 length: 20 residues. Trimming took 0 bases from V and 1 from J, leaving 19 bases between them. Germline V gene lookup returns CDR1 MGHRA and CDR2 YSYEKL. The CDR3 spells CASSQDFIAVTGSYNSPLHF. CDR3 sequence (DNA): TGCGCCAGCAGCCAAGATTTCATCGCGGTAACAGGGTCCTATAATTCACCCCTCCACTTT.